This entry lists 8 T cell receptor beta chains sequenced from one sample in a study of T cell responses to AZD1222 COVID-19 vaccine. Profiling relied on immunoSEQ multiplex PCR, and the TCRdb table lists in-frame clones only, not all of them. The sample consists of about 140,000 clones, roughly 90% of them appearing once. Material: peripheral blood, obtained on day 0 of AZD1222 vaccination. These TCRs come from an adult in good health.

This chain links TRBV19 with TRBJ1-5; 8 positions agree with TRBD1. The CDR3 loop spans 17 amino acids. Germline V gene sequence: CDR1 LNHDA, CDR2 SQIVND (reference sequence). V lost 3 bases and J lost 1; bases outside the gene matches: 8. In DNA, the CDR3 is TGTGCCAGTAGTATCCCCTCGGGACAGGTGAGCAATCAGCCCCAGCATTTT. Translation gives CASSIPSGQVSNQPQHF.

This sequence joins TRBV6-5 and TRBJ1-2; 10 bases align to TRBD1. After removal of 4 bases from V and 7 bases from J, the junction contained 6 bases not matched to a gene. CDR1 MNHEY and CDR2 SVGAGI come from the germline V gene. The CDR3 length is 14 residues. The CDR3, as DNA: TGTGCCAGCAGTTGGGACAGGGGATCCGGTGGCTACACCTTC. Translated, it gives CASSWDRGSGGYTF.

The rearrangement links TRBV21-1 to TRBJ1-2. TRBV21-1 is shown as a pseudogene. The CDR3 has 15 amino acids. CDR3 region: CASSKRGGISRGYTF. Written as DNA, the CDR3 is TGTGCCAGCAGCAAAAGAGGGGGGATCTCGAGGGGCTACACCTTC.

CDR3 in amino acids: CASSGDTYEQYF. The CDR3 nucleotides read TGCGCCAGCAGTGGAGACACGTACGAGCAGTACTTC. The chain employs TRBV5-1 and TRBJ2-7; D gene ambiguous. V gave up 5 bases and J gave up 4 bases, with 10 bases separating them. The length of the CDR3 is 12 residues. Germline CDR1 reads SGHRS; CDR2 reads YFSETQ.

CDR3 DNA: TGTGCCAGCAGCTTAGGAAATGGGGGTCGAGAGACCCAGTACTTC. This encodes CASSLGNGGRETQYF. The chain carries TRBV7-9 and TRBJ2-5; D is perhaps TRBD1 or TRBD2 (5 bases each). CDR3 length: 15 residues. V dropped 1 base and J dropped 4 bases, with 13 bases sitting between them. Per the germline V gene, CDR1 is SEHNR and CDR2 is FQNEAQ (reference sequence).

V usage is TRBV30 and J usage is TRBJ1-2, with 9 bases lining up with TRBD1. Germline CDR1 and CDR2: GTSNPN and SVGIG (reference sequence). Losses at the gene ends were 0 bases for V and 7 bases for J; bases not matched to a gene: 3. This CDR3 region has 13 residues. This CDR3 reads CAWSVQGALGYTF. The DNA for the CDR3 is TGTGCCTGGAGTGTACAGGGGGCGCTTGGCTACACCTTC.

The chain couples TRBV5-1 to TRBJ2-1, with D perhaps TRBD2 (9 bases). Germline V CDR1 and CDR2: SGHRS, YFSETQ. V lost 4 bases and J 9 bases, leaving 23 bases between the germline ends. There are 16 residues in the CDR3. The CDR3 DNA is TGCGCCAGCAGCCCCAGGGGGCTAGCGGGAAAGTCTGAGCAGTTCTTC. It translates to CASSPRGLAGKSEQFF.

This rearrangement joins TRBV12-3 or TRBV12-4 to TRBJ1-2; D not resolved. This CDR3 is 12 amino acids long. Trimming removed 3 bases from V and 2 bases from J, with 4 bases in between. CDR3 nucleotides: TGTGCCAGCAGTTTCGGGAACTATGGCTACACCTTC. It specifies CASSFGNYGYTF.